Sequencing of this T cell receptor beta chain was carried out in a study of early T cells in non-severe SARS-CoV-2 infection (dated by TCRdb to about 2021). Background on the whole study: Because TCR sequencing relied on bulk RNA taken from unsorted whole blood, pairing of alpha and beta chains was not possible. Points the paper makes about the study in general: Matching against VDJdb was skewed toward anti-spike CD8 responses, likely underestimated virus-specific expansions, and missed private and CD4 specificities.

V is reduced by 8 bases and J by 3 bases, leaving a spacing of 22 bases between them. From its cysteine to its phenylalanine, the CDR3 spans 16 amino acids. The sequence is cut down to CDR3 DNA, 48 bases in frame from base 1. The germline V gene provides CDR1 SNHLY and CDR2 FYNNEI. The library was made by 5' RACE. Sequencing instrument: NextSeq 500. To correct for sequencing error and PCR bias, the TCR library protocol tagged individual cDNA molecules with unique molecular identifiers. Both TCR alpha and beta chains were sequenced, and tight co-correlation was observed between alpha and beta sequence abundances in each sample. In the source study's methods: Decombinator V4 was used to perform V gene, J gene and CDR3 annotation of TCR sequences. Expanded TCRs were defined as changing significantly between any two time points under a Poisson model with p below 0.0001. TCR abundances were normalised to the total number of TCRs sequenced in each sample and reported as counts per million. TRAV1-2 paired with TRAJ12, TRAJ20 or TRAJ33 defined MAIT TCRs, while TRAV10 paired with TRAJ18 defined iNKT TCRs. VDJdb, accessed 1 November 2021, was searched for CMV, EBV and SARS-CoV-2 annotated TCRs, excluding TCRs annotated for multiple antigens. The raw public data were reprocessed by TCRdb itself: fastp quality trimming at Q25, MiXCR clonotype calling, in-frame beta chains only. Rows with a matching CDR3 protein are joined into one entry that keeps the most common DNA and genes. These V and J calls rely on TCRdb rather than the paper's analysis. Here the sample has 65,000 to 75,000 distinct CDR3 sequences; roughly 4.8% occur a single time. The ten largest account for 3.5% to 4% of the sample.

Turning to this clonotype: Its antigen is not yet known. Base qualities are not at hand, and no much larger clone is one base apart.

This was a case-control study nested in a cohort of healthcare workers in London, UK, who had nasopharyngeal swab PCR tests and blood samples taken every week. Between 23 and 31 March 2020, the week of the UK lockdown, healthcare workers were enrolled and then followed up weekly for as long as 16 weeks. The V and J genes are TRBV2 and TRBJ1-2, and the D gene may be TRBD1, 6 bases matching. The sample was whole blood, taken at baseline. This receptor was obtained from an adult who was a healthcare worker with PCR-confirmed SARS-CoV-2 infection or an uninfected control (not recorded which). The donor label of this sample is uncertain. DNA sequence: TGTGCCAGCCTCCTGGGACACCTCCGTCTGTACTATGGCTACACCTTC. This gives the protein CASLLGHLRLYYGYTF.